A selection of T cell receptor beta chains follows, all from one sample in a study of blood T cell repertoires in COVID-19. Assay: immunoSEQ multiplex PCR; the TCRdb copy retains only in-frame clones and omits some. The table has a few hundred thousand clones, around 80% seen once. The specimen was peripheral blood. Receptors originate from a woman aged 18-29 years with acute or convalescent COVID-19. CDR3s include the opening cysteine and the closing phenylalanine or tryptophan. The D gene is left open where the match is weak. Clone size is not always given. Where it is, it says once, few, many or a class for expanded clones.

size,D,J,V,DNA,CDR3
-,-,TRBJ2-1,TRBV5-4,TGTGCCAGCAGCTCCCCGAGCAATGAGCAGTTCTTC,CASSSPSNEQFF
-,-,TRBJ1-6,TRBV5-5,TGTGCCAGCAGCTTGTTGTCCAAGGGGCAGAATTCACCCCTCCACTTT,CASSLLSKGQNSPLHF
-,TRBD2,TRBJ2-3,TRBV7-9,TGTGCCAGCAGCTTAGTGGGACTAGCGGGTTCTACAGATACGCAGTATTTT,CASSLVGLAGSTDTQYF
-,TRBD1,TRBJ1-5,TRBV18,TGTGCCAGCTCACCACTCCCCCCGTCAGGACAGGGGGGCAATCAGCCCCAGCATTTT,CASSPLPPSGQGGNQPQHF
once,TRBD1,TRBJ1-5,TRBV30,TGTGCCTGGAGGGGTCCGGGACAGAATCAGCCCCAGCATTTT,CAWRGPGQNQPQHF
-,-,TRBJ2-7,TRBV6-1,TGTGCCAGCAGTGAGATGAGCGGATACGAGCAGTACTTC,CASSEMSGYEQYF
few,TRBD2,TRBJ2-7,TRBV7-2,TGTGCCAGCAGCGGGACTAGGTCGGCATCCTACGAGCAGTACTTC,CASSGTRSASYEQYF
-,-,TRBJ2-5,TRBV18,TGTGCCAGCTCACGGTCTAGCGTCATGCAAGAGACCCAGTACTTC,CASSRSSVMQETQYF
few,TRBD1,TRBJ2-1,TRBV11-3,TGTGCCAGCAGCTTTGGGACAGGGGAAAATGAGCAGTTCTTC,CASSFGTGENEQFF
-,-,TRBJ2-1,TRBV11-1,TGTGCCAGCAGCTCTCCGCTTGAGTCCCCCAACAATGAGCAGTTCTTC,CASSSPLESPNNEQFF
-,TRBD1,TRBJ1-1,TRBV27,TGTGCCAGCAGTCTTTATAGGGGGACAGGTCCCCCTCTAGGGTCAGCTTTCTTT,CASSLYRGTGPPLGSAFF
-,-,TRBJ1-5,TRBV5-1,TGCGCCAGCAGCATAGGACAACCCAATCAGCCCCAGCATTTT,CASSIGQPNQPQHF
-,TRBD2,TRBJ2-3,TRBV19,TGTGCCAGTAGTATACGGGCTAGCGGGACTCAGGTAGATACGCAGTATTTT,CASSIRASGTQVDTQYF
-,-,TRBJ2-3,TRBV5-6,TGTGCCAGCAGCCCCTTAGGCACAGATACGCAGTATTTT,CASSPLGTDTQYF
once,-,TRBJ2-3,TRBV10-3,TGTGCCATCAGCACAACCACCGGAGGGAACGCAGATACGCAGTATTTT,CAISTTTGGNADTQYF
-,-,TRBJ1-6,TRBV2,TGTGCCAGCAAGGACAGCGTGAAATATAATTCACCCCTCCACTTT,CASKDSVKYNSPLHF
-,-,TRBJ2-1,TRBV7-9,TGTGCCAGCAGCTTAGAAGTTAGCGAGGGCAATGAGCAGTTCTTC,CASSLEVSEGNEQFF
-,-,TRBJ1-4,TRBV5-1,TGCGCCAGCAGCTTGGCTCTTTATGAAAAACTGTTTTTT,CASSLALYEKLFF
once,TRBD2,TRBJ2-7,TRBV28,TGTGCCAGCAGACCTTCCGTAGCGGGAACCTACGAGCAGTACTTC,CASRPSVAGTYEQYF
-,-,TRBJ1-1,TRBV30,TGTGCCTGGAGTGTCTCGGGTTACACTGAAGCTTTCTTT,CAWSVSGYTEAFF
-,-,TRBJ2-3,TRBV19,TGTGCCAGTAGTATAGGATGGTCAGTCACAGATACGCAGTATTTT,CASSIGWSVTDTQYF
few,-,TRBJ2-1,TRBV28,TGTGCCAGCAGTTTATTTCGCGGGCTCGAGCAGTTCTTC,CASSLFRGLEQFF
-,TRBD1,TRBJ2-7,TRBV9,TGTGCCAGCAGCGTAGAGGGGACAGCCTACGAGCAGTACTTC,CASSVEGTAYEQYF
-,TRBD1,TRBJ1-5,TRBV19,TGTGCCAGTAGTCTTAGGACAGGGGGCGGTAGCAATCAGCCCCAGCATTTT,CASSLRTGGGSNQPQHF
-,TRBD1,TRBJ2-7,TRBV14,TGTGCCAGCAGCCAAGTGACAGGGGTTCGGGAGCAGTACTTC,CASSQVTGVREQYF
once,TRBD1,TRBJ2-5,TRBV27,TGTGCCAGCAGCCCCGACAGGGGGCAAGAGACCCAGTACTTC,CASSPDRGQETQYF
-,TRBD2,TRBJ2-1,TRBV3-1/TRBV3-2,TGTGCCAGCAGCCATGGAGCGGGAGGGCCGGTCAATGAGCAGTTCTTC,CASSHGAGGPVNEQFF
-,TRBD1,TRBJ2-7,TRBV4-2,TGTGCCAGCAGCCAGGGACAGGGACAGGGTATCTACGAGCAGTACTTC,CASSQGQGQGIYEQYF
-,-,TRBJ2-7,TRBV12-3/TRBV12-4,TGTGCCAGCAGTTTAAGGCCAGCGGGGCAGTACTTC,CASSLRPAGQYF
-,TRBD1,TRBJ2-7,TRBV4-1,TGCGCCAGCAGCCAGGGGGACAGCGACTACGAGCAGTACTTC,CASSQGDSDYEQYF
-,TRBD2,TRBJ2-1,TRBV7-2,TGTGCCAGCAGCCTTAGGGTGGGCCTAGCGGTCCTAAAGAATGAGCAGTTCTTC,CASSLRVGLAVLKNEQFF
-,-,TRBJ2-7,TRBV18,TGTGCCAGCTCACCACGGGCGGGACTCTACGAGCAGTACTTC,CASSPRAGLYEQYF
-,-,TRBJ2-1,TRBV10-3,TGTGCCATCACCGAAGGAGCATGGAATAATGAGCAGTTCTTC,CAITEGAWNNEQFF
once,-,TRBJ2-1,TRBV7-9,TGTGCCAGCAGCTTAGTTGGTGGCCAGGGGCCCTCCGGCAATGAGCAGTTCTTC,CASSLVGGQGPSGNEQFF
-,-,TRBJ2-5,TRBV29-1,TGCAGCGTTGCCCGGGAATGGGGGCAAGGGGAGACCCAGTACTTC,CSVAREWGQGETQYF
-,TRBD1,TRBJ1-2,TRBV6-5,TGTGCCAGCAGTTACACTTCAGGACAGGGTGGTGGCTACACCTTC,CASSYTSGQGGGYTF
once,-,TRBJ2-2,TRBV21-1,TGTGCCAGCAGCAAAACCGGGCGGGAGTTAACCGGGGAGCTGTTTTTT,CASSKTGRELTGELFF
once,-,TRBJ2-7,TRBV21-1,-,CAISVGTGNEQYF
-,TRBD1,TRBJ1-1,TRBV4-2,TGTGCCAGCAGCCAAGAAATAGCTGGTACAGGGGGCGTTGGAGCTTTCTTT,CASSQEIAGTGGVGAFF
-,TRBD1,TRBJ2-5,TRBV10-3,TGTGCCACAACCGGGACAGGGGGAGAGACCCAGTACTTC,CATTGTGGETQYF
-,-,TRBJ1-6,TRBV30,TGTGCCTGTAACCGGGACTATAATTCACCCCTCCACTTT,CACNRDYNSPLHF
few,TRBD1,TRBJ2-5,TRBV5-1,TGCGCCAGCAGCCGGGGACAGGGGACGGGCGAGACCCAGTACTTC,CASSRGQGTGETQYF
-,TRBD1,TRBJ1-2,TRBV19,TGTGCCAGTAGTATCGGGACAGAGTTATATGGCTACACCTTC,CASSIGTELYGYTF
-,-,TRBJ2-5,TRBV6-5,TGTGCCAGCAGTTACGGGCACCAGGGCGAGACCCAGTACTTC,CASSYGHQGETQYF
-,TRBD2,TRBJ2-5,TRBV10-3,TGTGCCATCAGTGAGGGACTAGCTTCAGAGACCCAGTACTTC,CAISEGLASETQYF
-,-,TRBJ1-6,TRBV6-5,TGTGCCAGCAGTTACTCTTCTCCGGGAGGAGATTCACCCCTCCACTTT,CASSYSSPGGDSPLHF
-,TRBD1,TRBJ1-1,TRBV7-9,TGTGCCAGCAGCCCCGGACAGGGGGACTTGAACACTGAAGCTTTCTTT,CASSPGQGDLNTEAFF
-,TRBD1,TRBJ1-6,TRBV2,TGTGCCAGAGATCAAACAGGGGATAATTCACCCCTCCACTTT,CARDQTGDNSPLHF
-,TRBD1,TRBJ1-5,TRBV19,TGTGCCAGTAGTTTTCTCCCGGGACAGGGGAATCAGCCCCAGCATTTT,CASSFLPGQGNQPQHF
-,-,TRBJ2-7,TRBV5-5,TGTGCCAGCAGCGGGTCGAGGGACGAGCAGTACTTC,CASSGSRDEQYF
-,TRBD1,TRBJ1-2,TRBV30,TGTGCCTGGAGACCCTTTTGGACAGGGTCCTCTGCTGGCTACACCTTC,CAWRPFWTGSSAGYTF
once,-,TRBJ2-3,TRBV7-9,TGTGCCAGCAGCCGTACAGGAGATACGCAGTATTTT,CASSRTGDTQYF
-,TRBD2,TRBJ2-7,TRBV13,TGTGCCAGCAGCCCCACTAGCGGTTACTCCTACGAGCAGTACTTC,CASSPTSGYSYEQYF
-,-,TRBJ2-5,TRBV4-3,TGCGCCAGCAGCCGAGAACAGGGCCGCCAAGAGACCCAGTACTTC,CASSREQGRQETQYF